Following are 9 T cell receptor beta chains from one sample sequenced in a study of CD8+ T cells in alopecia areata. Once RNA had been extracted, it was reverse transcribed into cDNA to act as the sequencing template. The table came from immunoSEQ multiplex PCR; TCRdb's copy has only in-frame clones and leaves some out. Of 90,000 to 150,000 clones listed, around 56% were seen once; the top ten hold about 0.5%. Treatment: oral pan-JAK inhibitor, 5-10 mg twice daily. Sequencing used CD4+ T cells sorted from blood, obtained at week 4, from a patient treated with tofacitinib. The receptor set was obtained from a human donor with alopecia areata.

The V call is TRBV5-1, the J call TRBJ1-1, with D maybe TRBD1 (6 bases). The CDR3 is made up of 14 amino acids. Germline CDR1 and CDR2: SGHRS and YFSETQ. V was clipped by 4 bases and J by 1 base, with 11 bases between them. This chain's CDR3 is CASSRGDPNTEAFF. CDR3 sequence (DNA): TGCGCCAGCAGCAGGGGGGACCCGAACACTGAAGCTTTCTTT.

The chain joins TRBV9 to TRBJ1-1; D is ambiguous. Germline V gene sequence: CDR1 SGDLS, CDR2 YYNGEE. The CDR3 totals 16 residues. Trimming left V 0 bases short and J 3 bases short, with 15 bases between. The CDR3 DNA sequence: TGTGCCAGCAGCGTAGCGGGGAGGCTAGGCGACACTGAAGCTTTCTTT. As protein: CASSVAGRLGDTEAFF.

The chain has TRBV7-9 and TRBJ1-2; unclear D gene. The CDR3 contains 16 residues. Germline values: CDR1 SEHNR, CDR2 FQNEAQ (reference sequence). Trimming stripped 2 bases from V and 1 base from J, with 14 bases between. The CDR3 DNA follows: TGTGCCAGCAGCTTATCACTGTGGGAGCTTAACTATGGCTACACCTTC. Its translation: CASSLSLWELNYGYTF.

The rearrangement links TRBV29-1 to TRBJ2-5, with 8 bases identical to TRBD2. Germline V CDR1 and CDR2: SQVTM, ANQGSEA. This CDR3 is 14 amino acids long. After removal of 4 bases from V and 2 bases from J, the junction contained 6 bases not matched to a gene. This CDR3 reads CSVGLVAGQETQYF. The CDR3 region has the DNA TGCAGCGTTGGCTTAGTAGCGGGACAAGAGACCCAGTACTTC.

This clone was seen only a few times. V and J are TRBV19 and TRBJ2-7; 10 bases fit TRBD1. CDR3 length equals 16 residues. With 1 base clipped from V and 2 bases from J, the junction kept 5 bases outside the gene matches. CDR1 and CDR2 from the germline V gene are LNHDA and SQIVND (reference sequence). The CDR3 bases are TGTGCCAGTAGTATAGCTGGGACAGGGGTACCCTACGAGCAGTACTTC. Its translation: CASSIAGTGVPYEQYF. Full variable domain (remainder filled in from reference TRBV19 and TRBJ2-7): DGGITQSPKYLFRKEGQNVTLSCEQNLNHDAMYWYRQDPGQGLRLIYYSQIVNDFQKGDIAEGYSVSREKKESFPLTVTSAQKNPTAFYLCASSIAGTGVPYEQYFGPGTRLTVT.

The J gene is TRBJ2-1, the V gene TRBV29-1, with a weak D call TRBD2 (5 bases). Trimming took off 6 bases at V and 4 bases at J, with 10 bases between the two ends. The germline V gene has CDR1 SQVTM and CDR2 ANQGSEA. This CDR3 region has 12 residues. The CDR3 spells CSVAVKYNEQFF. CDR3 sequence (DNA): TGCAGCGTAGCGGTTAAGTACAATGAGCAGTTCTTC.

The genes are TRBV30 and TRBJ1-6; 7 nucleotides align to TRBD1. The CDR3 runs 13 residues. CDR1 is GTSNPN and CDR2 is SVGIG in the germline V gene (reference sequence). The V segment lost 7 bases and the J segment 6 bases; nucleotides outside the gene matches: 6. The CDR3 region has the DNA TGTGCCTCGACCGGGACAGTTAATTCACCCCTCCACTTT. This encodes CASTGTVNSPLHF.

The rearrangement links TRBV9 to TRBJ2-3, with D hard to call. CDR3 length: 16 residues. V was trimmed by 1 base and J by 3 bases, leaving 15 bases between them. Germline V CDR1 and CDR2: SGDLS, YYNGEE. The CDR3 sequence: CASSVSSSGPTDTQYF. For the CDR3, the DNA is TGTGCCAGCAGCGTATCATCCTCGGGCCCGACAGATACGCAGTATTTT.

This clone was counted a few times. This sequence joins TRBV29-1 and TRBJ2-2; possible D gene TRBD1, 6 bases. CDR3 length: 13 amino acids. Germline CDR1 and CDR2: SQVTM and ANQGSEA. The V and J ends lost 6 bases and 7 bases respectively, with 15 bases between them. CDR3 protein: CSVRVQGLGELFF. Written as DNA, the CDR3 is TGCAGCGTACGCGTACAGGGTCTCGGGGAGCTGTTTTTT.